This T cell receptor beta chain emerged from a study of patients and donors after allogeneic stem cell transplantation. TCRdb re-derived calls from the RT-PCR reads in MiXCR, one entry per CDR3 protein. The table records 25,000 to 35,000 distinct CDR3 sequences, approximately 6.3% of them present only once. This clonotype was recorded many times. The CDR3 covers 14 residues. The J segment lost 8 bases and the V segment lost 4 bases, leaving 7 bases of the junction unmatched. CDR1 and CDR2 from the germline V gene are SEHNR and FQNEAQ (reference sequence). The material sequenced was blood, either unsorted or a sorted T cell fraction (not recorded which). The gene calls are TRBV7-9 and TRBJ2-1; TRBD1 agrees at 8 bases. This sequence originates from a human donor who was either an allogeneic HSCT recipient or a stem cell or donor lymphocyte infusion donor (not recorded which). It is not recorded whose cells these are; they may come from a transplant donor. Here the CDR3 reads CASSSLSTGDEQFF. The CDR3, as DNA: TGTGCCAGCAGCTCTCTCTCGACAGGGGATGAGCAGTTCTTC.